This T cell receptor beta chain stems from a study of esophageal squamous cell carcinoma under preoperative chemotherapy. TCRdb analysed the PCR reads with MiXCR anew, one entry per CDR3 protein. The sample includes 15,000 to 20,000 distinct CDR3 sequences, approximately 50% of them seen just once. In the case of this clonotype: Its ends do not fully match the called genes, so a read error is possible.

Documented time point: before preoperative PTX-NDP chemotherapy. The CDR3 has 16 amino acids. Per the germline V gene, CDR1 is MNHNS and CDR2 is SASEGT. The chain combines TRBV6-1 with TRBJ2-3, with a weak D call TRBD2 (6 bases). The biological material was taken from a patient given preoperative chemotherapy. The TCR was taken from a human donor with esophageal squamous cell carcinoma. The donor label of this sample is uncertain. The CDR3 DNA reads TGTGCGAGCCGTGCGTCGGGGCGGGGAGCCAAAAATACGCAGTATTTC. Amino acid sequence: CASRASGRGAKNTQYF.